This TCR beta chain was captured in a study of blood T cell repertoires in COVID-19. For the study at large: There were acute and convalescent COVID-19 samples, and they came from the United States, Italy and Spain. Nucleic acid was either cDNA or gDNA, and it came from T cells, B-cell-depleted T cells, or PBMCs.

CDR1 and CDR2 (germline): KGHSH, LQKENI. Trimming pared 2 bases from V and 8 bases from J, leaving 10 bases between. CDR3 length: 14 amino acids. Using immunoSEQ multiplex PCR, the repertoire was profiled, and TCRdb retains in-frame clones only, with some absent. This repertoire shows about 260,000 clones, approximately 87% found once; its top ten account for less than 1.6%. The sequenced sample consisted of peripheral blood. The receptor was isolated from a middle-aged woman who had recovered from COVID-19. V is TRBV18 and J is TRBJ1-6; D is perhaps TRBD1 (6 bases). The CDR3 loop is CASSPSAGDSPLHF. The CDR3 DNA sequence: TGTGCCAGCTCACCATCGGCAGGGGATTCACCCCTCCACTTT.